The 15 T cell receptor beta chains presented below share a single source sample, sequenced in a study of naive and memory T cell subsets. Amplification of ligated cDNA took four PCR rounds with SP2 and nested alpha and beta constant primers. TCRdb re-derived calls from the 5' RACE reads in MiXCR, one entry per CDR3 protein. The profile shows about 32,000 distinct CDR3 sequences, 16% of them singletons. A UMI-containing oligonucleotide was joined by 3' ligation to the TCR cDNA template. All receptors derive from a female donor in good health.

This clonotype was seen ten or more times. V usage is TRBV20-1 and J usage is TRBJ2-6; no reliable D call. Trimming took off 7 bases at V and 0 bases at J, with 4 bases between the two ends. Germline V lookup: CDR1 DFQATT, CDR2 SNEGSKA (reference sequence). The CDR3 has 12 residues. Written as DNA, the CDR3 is TGCAGTGTTGCCTCTGGGGCCAACGTCCTGACTTTC. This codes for CSVASGANVLTF.

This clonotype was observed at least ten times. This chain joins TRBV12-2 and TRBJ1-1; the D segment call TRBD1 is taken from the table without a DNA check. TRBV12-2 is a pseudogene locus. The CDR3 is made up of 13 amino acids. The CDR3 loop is CASRLGQHTEAFF. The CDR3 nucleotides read TGTGCAAGTCGCTTAGGACAGCACACTGAAGCTTTCTTT.

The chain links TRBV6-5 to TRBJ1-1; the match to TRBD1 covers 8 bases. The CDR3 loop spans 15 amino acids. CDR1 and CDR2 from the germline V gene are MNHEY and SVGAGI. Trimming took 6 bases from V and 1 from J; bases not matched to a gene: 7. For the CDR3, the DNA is TGTGCCAGCAGACCATACAGGGGGGGGAACACTGAAGCTTTCTTT. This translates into CASRPYRGGNTEAFF.

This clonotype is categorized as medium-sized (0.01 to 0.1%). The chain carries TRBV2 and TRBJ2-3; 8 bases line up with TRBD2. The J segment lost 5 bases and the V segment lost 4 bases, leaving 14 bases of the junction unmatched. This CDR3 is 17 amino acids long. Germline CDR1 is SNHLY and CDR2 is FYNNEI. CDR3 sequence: CASSGLGLEVEGDTQYF. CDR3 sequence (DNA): TGTGCCAGCAGTGGTTTGGGACTAGAGGTGGAAGGAGATACGCAGTATTTT.

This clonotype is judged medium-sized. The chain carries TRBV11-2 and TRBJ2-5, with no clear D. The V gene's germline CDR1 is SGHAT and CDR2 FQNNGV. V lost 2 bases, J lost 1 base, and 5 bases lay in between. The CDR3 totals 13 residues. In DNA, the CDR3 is TGTGCCAGCAGCTTATCCGGCCAAGAGACCCAGTACTTC. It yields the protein CASSLSGQETQYF.

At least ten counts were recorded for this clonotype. The chain's CDR3 is CASSDRVKAEAFF. CDR3 nucleotides: TGTGCCAGCAGTGACAGGGTTAAAGCTGAAGCTTTCTTT. The rearrangement uses TRBV6-1 and TRBJ1-1, with TRBD1 as a possible D gene (5 bases). The CDR3 sequence is 13 residues long. Germline CDR1 is MNHNS and CDR2 is SASEGT. V was pared by 3 bases and J by 6 bases, with 11 bases between.

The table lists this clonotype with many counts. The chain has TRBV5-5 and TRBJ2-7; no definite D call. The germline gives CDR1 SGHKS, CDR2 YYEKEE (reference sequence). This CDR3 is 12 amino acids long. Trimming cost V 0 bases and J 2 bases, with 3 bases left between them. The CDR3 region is CASSLVPYEQYF. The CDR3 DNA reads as TGTGCCAGCAGCTTGGTACCCTACGAGCAGTACTTC.

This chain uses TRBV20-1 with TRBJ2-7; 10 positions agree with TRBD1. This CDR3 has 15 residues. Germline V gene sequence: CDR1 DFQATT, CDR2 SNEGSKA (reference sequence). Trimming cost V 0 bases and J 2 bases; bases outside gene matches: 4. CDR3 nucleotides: TGCAGTGCTAGAGATAGGGACAGGGGAACCTACGAGCAGTACTTC. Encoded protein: CSARDRDRGTYEQYF.

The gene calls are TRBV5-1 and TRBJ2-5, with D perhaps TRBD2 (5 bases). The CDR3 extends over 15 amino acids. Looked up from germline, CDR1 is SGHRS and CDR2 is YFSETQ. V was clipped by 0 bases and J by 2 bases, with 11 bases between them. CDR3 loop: CASSLGADPQETQYF. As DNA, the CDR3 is TGCGCCAGCAGCTTGGGAGCGGACCCTCAAGAGACCCAGTACTTC.

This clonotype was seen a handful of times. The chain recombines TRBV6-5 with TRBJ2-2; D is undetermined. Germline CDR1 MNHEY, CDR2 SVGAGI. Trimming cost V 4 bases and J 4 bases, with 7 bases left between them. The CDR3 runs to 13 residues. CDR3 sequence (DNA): TGTGCCAGCAGTTCCAGATTCACCGGGGAGCTGTTTTTT. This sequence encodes CASSSRFTGELFF.

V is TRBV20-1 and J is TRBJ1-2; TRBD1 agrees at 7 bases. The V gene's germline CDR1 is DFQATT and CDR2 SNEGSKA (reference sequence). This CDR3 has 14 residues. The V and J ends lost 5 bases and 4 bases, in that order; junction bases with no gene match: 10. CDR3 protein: CSAYGQATFYGYTF. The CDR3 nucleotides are TGCAGTGCTTACGGACAGGCTACTTTCTATGGCTACACCTTC.

The CDR3 here is CASSLAGGVVETQYF. Written as DNA, the CDR3 is TGCGCCAGCAGCTTGGCTGGAGGGGTGGTGGAGACCCAGTACTTC. The chain links TRBV5-1 to TRBJ2-5; a weak D match, TRBD2 (6 bases). The V end was cut by 0 bases, the J end by 5 bases, with 14 bases between. The CDR3 sequence is 15 residues long. In germline, CDR1 is SGHRS, CDR2 YFSETQ.

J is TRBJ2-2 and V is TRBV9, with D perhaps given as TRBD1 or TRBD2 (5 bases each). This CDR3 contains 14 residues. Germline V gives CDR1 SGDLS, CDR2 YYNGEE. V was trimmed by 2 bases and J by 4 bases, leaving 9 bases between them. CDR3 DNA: TGTGCCAGCAGCGTTGCAGGGAGCACCGGGGAGCTGTTTTTT. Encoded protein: CASSVAGSTGELFF.

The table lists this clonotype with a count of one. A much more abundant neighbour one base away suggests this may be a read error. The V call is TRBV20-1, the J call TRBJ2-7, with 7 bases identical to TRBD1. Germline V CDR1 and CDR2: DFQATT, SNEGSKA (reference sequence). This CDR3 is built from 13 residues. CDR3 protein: CRAPKPTGPEQYF. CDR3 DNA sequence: TGCAGAGCTCCCAAACCGACAGGGCCCGAGCAGTACTTC.

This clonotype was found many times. Written as DNA, the CDR3 is TGCAGTGCCCGAGCTTTGGGGCTCACTGAAGCTTTCTTT. Its translation: CSARALGLTEAFF. The chain employs TRBV20-1 and TRBJ1-1, with a weak D call TRBD1 (5 bases). Germline V lookup: CDR1 DFQATT, CDR2 SNEGSKA (reference sequence). The CDR3 loop spans 13 amino acids. V was trimmed by 6 bases and J by 4 bases, leaving 15 bases between them.